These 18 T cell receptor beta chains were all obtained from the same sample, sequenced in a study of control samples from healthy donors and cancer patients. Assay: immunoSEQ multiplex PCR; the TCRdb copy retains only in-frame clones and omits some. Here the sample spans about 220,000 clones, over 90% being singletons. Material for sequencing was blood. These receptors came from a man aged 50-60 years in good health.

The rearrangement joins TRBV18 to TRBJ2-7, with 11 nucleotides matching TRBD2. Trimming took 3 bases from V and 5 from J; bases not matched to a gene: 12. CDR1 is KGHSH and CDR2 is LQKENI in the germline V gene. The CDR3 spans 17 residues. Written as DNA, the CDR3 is TGTGCCAGCTCACCCGAGATGACTAGCGGGGAGGCTGACGAGCAGTACTTC. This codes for CASSPEMTSGEADEQYF. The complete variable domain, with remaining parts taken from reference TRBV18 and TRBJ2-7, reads NAGVMQNPRHLVRRRGQEARLRCSPMKGHSHVYWYRQLPEEGLKFMVYLQKENIIDESGMPKERFSAEFPKEGPSILRIQQVVRGDSAAYFCASSPEMTSGEADEQYFGPGTRLTVT.

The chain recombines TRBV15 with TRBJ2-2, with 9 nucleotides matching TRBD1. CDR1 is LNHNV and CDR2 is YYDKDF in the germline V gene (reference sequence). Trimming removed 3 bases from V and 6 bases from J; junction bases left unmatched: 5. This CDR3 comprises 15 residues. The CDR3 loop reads CATSSPGQGPGELFF. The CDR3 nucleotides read TGTGCCACCAGCAGTCCGGGACAGGGCCCCGGGGAGCTGTTTTTT.

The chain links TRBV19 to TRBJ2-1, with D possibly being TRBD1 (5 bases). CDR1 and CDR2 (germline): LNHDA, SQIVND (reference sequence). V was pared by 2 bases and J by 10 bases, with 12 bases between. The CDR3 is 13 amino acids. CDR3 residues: CASSIREGAEQFF. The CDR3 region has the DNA TGTGCCAGTAGTATAAGGGAAGGGGCAGAGCAGTTCTTC.

The CDR3 here is CASSQERGNQPQHF. The CDR3 region has the DNA TGTGCCAGCAGCCAAGAACGGGGCAATCAGCCCCAGCATTTT. This chain joins TRBV3-1 (or the pseudogene TRBV3-2) and TRBJ1-5, with D hard to call. V was clipped by 0 bases and J by 2 bases, with 5 bases between them. Germline CDR1 and CDR2: LGHDT and YNNKEL (reference sequence). The CDR3 sequence is 14 residues long.

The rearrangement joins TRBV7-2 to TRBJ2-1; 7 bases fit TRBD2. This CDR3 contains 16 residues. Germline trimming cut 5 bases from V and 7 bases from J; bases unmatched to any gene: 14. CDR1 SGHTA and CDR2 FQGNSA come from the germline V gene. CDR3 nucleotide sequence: TGTGCCAGCAGCCATAGTGGGGGGGTCGGGTTGAATGAGCAGTTCTTC. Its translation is CASSHSGGVGLNEQFF.

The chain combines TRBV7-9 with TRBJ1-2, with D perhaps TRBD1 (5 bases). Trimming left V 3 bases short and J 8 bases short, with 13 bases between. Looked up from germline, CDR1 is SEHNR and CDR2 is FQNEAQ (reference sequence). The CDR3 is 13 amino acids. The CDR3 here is CASSLDRGDGYTF. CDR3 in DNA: TGTGCCAGCAGCTTGGATAGGGGAGACGGCTACACCTTC.

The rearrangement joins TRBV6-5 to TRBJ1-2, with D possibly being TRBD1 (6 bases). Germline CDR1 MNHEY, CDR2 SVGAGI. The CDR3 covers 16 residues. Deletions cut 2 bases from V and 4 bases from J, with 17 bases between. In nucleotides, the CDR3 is TGTGCCAGCAGTTACCTAGGGACATCTAATGGCTATGGCTACACCTTC. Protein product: CASSYLGTSNGYGYTF.

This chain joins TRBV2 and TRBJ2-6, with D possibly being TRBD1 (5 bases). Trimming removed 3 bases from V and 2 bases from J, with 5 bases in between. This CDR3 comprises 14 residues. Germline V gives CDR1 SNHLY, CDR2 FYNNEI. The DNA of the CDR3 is TGTGCCAGCAGTGACAGGGCTGGGGCCAACGTCCTGACTTTC. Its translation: CASSDRAGANVLTF. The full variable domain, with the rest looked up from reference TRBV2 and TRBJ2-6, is EPEVTQTPSHQVTQMGQEVILRCVPISNHLYFYWYRQILGQKVEFLVSFYNNEISEKSEIFDDQFSVERPDGSNFTLKIRSTKLEDSAMYFCASSDRAGANVLTFGAGSRLTVL.

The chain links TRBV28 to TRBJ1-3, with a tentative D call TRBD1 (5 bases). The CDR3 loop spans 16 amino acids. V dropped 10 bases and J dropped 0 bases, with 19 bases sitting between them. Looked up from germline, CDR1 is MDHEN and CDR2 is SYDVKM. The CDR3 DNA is TGTGCCACCAACGCGGGGGGGGTATACTCTGGAAACACCATATATTTT. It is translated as CATNAGGVYSGNTIYF.

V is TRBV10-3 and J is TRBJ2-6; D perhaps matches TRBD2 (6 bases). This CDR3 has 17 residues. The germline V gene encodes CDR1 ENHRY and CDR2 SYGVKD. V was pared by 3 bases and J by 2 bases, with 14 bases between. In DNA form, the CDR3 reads TGTGCCATCAGTGACGAGGGAGGAAGAGCTGGGGCCAACGTCCTGACTTTC. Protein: CAISDEGGRAGANVLTF.

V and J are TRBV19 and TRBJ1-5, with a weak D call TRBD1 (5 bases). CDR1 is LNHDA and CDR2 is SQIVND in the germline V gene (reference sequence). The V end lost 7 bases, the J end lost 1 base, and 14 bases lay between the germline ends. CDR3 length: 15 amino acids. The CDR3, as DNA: TGTGCCAGTACCCAGGGAGTTGCGAGCAATCAGCCCCAGCATTTT. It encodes CASTQGVASNQPQHF.

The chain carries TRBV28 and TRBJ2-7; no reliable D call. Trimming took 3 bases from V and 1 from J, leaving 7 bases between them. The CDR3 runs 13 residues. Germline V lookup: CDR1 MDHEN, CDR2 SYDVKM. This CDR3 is CASSLMGSYEQYV. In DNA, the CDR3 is TGTGCCAGCAGTTTGATGGGATCCTACGAGCAGTACGTC.

The CDR3 here is CASSLSQGNGYTF. CDR3 bases: TGTGCCAGCAGTTTATCCCAGGGGAATGGCTACACCTTC. This chain uses TRBV28 with TRBJ1-2; D is perhaps TRBD1 (6 bases). Germline lookup yields CDR1 MDHEN and CDR2 SYDVKM. The CDR3 extends over 13 amino acids. Trimming removed 1 base from V and 6 bases from J, with 9 bases in between.

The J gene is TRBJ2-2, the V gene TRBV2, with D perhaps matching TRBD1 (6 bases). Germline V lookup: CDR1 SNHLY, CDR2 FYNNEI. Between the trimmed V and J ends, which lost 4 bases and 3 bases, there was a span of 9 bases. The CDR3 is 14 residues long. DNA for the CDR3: TGTGCCAGCAGTGGGGCAGGGGACACCGGGGAGCTGTTTTTT. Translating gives CASSGAGDTGELFF. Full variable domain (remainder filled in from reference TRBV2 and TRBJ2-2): EPEVTQTPSHQVTQMGQEVILRCVPISNHLYFYWYRQILGQKVEFLVSFYNNEISEKSEIFDDQFSVERPDGSNFTLKIRSTKLEDSAMYFCASSGAGDTGELFFGEGSRLTVL.

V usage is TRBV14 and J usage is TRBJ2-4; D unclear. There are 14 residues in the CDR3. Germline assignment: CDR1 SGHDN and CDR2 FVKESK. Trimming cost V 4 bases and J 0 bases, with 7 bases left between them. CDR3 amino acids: CASSPTLAKNIQYF. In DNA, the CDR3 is TGTGCCAGCAGCCCGACATTAGCCAAAAACATTCAGTACTTC. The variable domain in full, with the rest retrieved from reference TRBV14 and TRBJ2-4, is EAGVTQFPSHSVIEKGQTVTLRCDPISGHDNLYWYRRVMGKEIKFLLHFVKESKQDESGMPNNRFLAERTGGTYSTLKVQPAELEDSGVYFCASSPTLAKNIQYFGAGTRLSVL.

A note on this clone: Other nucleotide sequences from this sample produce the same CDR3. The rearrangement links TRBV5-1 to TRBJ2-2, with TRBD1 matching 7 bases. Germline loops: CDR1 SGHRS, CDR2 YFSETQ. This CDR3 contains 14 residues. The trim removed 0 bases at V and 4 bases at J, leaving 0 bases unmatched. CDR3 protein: CASSLAGGTGELFF. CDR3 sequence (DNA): TGCGCCAGCAGCTTGGCAGGGGGCACCGGGGAGCTGTTTTTT. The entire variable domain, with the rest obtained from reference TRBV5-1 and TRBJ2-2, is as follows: KAGVTQTPRYLIKTRGQQVTLSCSPISGHRSVSWYQQTPGQGLQFLFEYFSETQRNKGNFPGRFSGRQFSNSRSEMNVSTLELGDSALYLCASSLAGGTGELFFGEGSRLTVL.

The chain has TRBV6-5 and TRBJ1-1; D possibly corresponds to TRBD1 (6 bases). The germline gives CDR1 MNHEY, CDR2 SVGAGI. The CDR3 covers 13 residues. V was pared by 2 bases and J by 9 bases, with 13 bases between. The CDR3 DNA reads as TGTGCCAGCAGTTACGATCGAGGGGGAAAAGCTTTCTTT. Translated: CASSYDRGGKAFF.

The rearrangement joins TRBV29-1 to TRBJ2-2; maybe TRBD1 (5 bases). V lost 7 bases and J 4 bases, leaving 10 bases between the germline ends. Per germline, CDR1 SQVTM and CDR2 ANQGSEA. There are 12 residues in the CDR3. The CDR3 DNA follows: TGCAGCGAACGGACAATCACCGGGGAGCTGTTTTTT. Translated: CSERTITGELFF.